The clone carrying this T cell receptor (beta chain) came up many times. Sample time point: healthy volunteer bleed at 2 weeks. Unfractionated whole blood was the source from which total RNA was extracted. These data come from a study of human T cells and chemical hapten exposure. The library tagged each cDNA molecule with unique molecular identifiers. TCRdb reprocessed the RACE reads via MiXCR and lists one record per CDR3 protein. The table records 25,000 to 35,000 distinct CDR3 sequences, around 7.4% of them present only once. The clonotype originates from a human donor in good health. Some clones in this sample may be carry-over from other donors' samples. Sequenced input: whole blood.

The CDR3: CASSPATVGYGYTF. DNA for the CDR3: TGTGCCAGCAGCCCTGCCACAGTCGGCTATGGCTACACCTTC. The chain recombines TRBV7-2 with TRBJ1-2; D is undetermined. Trimming left V 5 bases short and J 4 bases short, with 14 bases between. This CDR3 is 14 amino acids long. Germline V gene sequence: CDR1 SGHTA, CDR2 FQGNSA.